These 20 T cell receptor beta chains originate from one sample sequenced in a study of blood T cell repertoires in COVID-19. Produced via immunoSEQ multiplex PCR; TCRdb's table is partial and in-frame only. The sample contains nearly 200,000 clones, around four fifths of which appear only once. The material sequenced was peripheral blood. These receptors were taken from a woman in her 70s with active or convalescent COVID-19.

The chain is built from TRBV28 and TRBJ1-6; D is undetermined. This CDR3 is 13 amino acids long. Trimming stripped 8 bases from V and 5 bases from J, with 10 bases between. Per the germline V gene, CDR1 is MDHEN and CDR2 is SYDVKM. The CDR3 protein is CASHTENNSPLHF. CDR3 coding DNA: TGTGCCAGCCACACAGAGAATAATTCACCCCTCCACTTT.

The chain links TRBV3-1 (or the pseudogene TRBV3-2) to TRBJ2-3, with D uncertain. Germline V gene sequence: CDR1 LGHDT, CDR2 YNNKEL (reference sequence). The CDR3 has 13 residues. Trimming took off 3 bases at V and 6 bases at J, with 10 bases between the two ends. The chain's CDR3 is CASSQYGGDTQYF. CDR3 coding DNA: TGTGCCAGCAGCCAGTACGGTGGTGATACGCAGTATTTT.

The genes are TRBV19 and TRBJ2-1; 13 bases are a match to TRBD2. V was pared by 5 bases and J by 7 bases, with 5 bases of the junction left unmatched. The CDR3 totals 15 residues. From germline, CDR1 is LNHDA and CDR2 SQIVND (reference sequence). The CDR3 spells CASSEGTSGINEQFF. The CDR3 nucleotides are TGTGCCAGTAGTGAAGGGACTAGCGGGATAAATGAGCAGTTCTTC.

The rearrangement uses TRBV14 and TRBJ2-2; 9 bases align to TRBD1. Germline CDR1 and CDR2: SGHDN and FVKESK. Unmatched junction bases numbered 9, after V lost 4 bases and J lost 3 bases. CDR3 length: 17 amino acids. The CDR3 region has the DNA TGTGCCAGCAGCCCGACCACAGGGGGCCCGGACACCGGGGAGCTGTTTTTT. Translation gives CASSPTTGGPDTGELFF.

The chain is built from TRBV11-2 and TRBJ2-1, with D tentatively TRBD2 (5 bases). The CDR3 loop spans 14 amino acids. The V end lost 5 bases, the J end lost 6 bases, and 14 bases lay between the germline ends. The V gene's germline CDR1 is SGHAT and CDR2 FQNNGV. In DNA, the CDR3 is TGTGCCAGCAGCCTCACCGGACTCCTCAATGAGCAGTTCTTC. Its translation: CASSLTGLLNEQFF.

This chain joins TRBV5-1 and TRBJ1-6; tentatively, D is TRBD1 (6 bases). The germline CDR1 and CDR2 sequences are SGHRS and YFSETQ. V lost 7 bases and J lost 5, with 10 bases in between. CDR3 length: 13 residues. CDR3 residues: CASGTGNNSPLHF. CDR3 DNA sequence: TGCGCCAGCGGCACAGGGAATAATTCACCCCTCCACTTT.

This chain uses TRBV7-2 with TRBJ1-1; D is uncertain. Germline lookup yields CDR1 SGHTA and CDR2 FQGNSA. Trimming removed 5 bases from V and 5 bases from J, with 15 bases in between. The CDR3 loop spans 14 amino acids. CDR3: CASSHQRSGTEAFF. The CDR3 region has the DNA TGTGCCAGCAGCCATCAACGGTCCGGGACTGAAGCTTTCTTT.

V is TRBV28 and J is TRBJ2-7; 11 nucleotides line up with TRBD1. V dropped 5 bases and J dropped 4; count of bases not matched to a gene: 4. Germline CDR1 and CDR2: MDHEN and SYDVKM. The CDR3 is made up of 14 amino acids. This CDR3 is CASSLGQGEYEQYF. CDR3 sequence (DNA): TGTGCCAGCAGTCTGGGACAGGGGGAATACGAGCAGTACTTC.

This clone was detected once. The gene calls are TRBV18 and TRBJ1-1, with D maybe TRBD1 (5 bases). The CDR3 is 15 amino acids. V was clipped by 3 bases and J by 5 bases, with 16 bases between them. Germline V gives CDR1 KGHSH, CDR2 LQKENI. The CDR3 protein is CASSPPSPRGTEAFF. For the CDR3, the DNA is TGTGCCAGCTCACCGCCATCCCCCCGGGGGACTGAAGCTTTCTTT. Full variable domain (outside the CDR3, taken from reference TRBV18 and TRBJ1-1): NAGVMQNPRHLVRRRGQEARLRCSPMKGHSHVYWYRQLPEEGLKFMVYLQKENIIDESGMPKERFSAEFPKEGPSILRIQQVVRGDSAAYFCASSPPSPRGTEAFFGQGTRLTVV.

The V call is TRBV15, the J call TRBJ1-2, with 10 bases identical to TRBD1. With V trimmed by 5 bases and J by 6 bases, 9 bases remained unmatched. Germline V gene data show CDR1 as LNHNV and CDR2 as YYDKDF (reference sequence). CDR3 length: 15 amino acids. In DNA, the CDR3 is TGTGCCACCAGCTCCCCGGGACAGGGGTTCGATGGCTACACCTTC. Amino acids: CATSSPGQGFDGYTF.

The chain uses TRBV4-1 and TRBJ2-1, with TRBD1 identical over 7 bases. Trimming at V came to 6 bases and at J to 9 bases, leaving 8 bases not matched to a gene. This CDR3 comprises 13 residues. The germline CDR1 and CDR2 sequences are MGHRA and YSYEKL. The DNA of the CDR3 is TGCGCCAGCAGACAAACAGGGGTCCGTGAGCAGTTCTTC. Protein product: CASRQTGVREQFF.

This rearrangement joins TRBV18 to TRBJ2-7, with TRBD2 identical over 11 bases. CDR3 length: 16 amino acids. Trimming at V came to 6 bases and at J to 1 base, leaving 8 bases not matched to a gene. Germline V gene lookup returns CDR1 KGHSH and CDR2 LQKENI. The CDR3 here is CASSQTRTSGSYEQYF. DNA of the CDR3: TGTGCCAGCTCCCAAACCAGGACTAGCGGGTCCTACGAGCAGTACTTC. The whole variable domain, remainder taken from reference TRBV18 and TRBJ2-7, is NAGVMQNPRHLVRRRGQEARLRCSPMKGHSHVYWYRQLPEEGLKFMVYLQKENIIDESGMPKERFSAEFPKEGPSILRIQQVVRGDSAAYFCASSQTRTSGSYEQYFGPGTRLTVT.

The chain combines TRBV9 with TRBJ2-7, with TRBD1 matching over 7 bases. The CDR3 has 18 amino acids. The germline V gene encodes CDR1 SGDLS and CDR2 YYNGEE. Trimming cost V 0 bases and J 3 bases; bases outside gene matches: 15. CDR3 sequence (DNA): TGTGCCAGCAGCGTAGGAGTAGAGGGGGCGCGTTCGGGCTACGAGCAGTACTTC. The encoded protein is CASSVGVEGARSGYEQYF.

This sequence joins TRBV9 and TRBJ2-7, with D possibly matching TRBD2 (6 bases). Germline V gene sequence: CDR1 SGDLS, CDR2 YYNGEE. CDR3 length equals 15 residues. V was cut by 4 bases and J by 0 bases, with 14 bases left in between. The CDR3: CASSLGTGDSYEQYF. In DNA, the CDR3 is TGTGCCAGCAGCCTTGGGACGGGGGACTCCTACGAGCAGTACTTC. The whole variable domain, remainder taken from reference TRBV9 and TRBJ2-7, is DSGVTQTPKHLITATGQRVTLRCSPRSGDLSVYWYQQSLDQGLQFLIQYYNGEERAKGNILERFSAQQFPDLHSELNLSSLELGDSALYFCASSLGTGDSYEQYFGPGTRLTVT.

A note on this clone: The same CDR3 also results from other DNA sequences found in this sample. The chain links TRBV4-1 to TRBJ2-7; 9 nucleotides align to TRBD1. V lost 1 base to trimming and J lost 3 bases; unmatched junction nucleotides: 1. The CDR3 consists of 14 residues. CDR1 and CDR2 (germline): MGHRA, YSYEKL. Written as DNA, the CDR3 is TGCGCCAGCAGCCAAGGGACAGGGGACTACGAGCAGTACTTC. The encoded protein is CASSQGTGDYEQYF.

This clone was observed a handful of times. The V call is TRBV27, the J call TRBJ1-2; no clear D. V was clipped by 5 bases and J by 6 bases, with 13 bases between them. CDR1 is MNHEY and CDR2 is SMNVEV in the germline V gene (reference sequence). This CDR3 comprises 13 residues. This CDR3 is CASSHRDTNGYTF. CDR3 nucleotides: TGTGCCAGCAGTCACCGGGATACGAATGGCTACACCTTC.

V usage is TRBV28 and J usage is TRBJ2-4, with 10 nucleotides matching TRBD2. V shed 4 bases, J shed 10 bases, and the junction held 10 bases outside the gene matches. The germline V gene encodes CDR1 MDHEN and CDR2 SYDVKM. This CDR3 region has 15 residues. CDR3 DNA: TGTGCCAGCAGTTCCCCGTGGACTAGCGGATCTATTCAGTACTTC. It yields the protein CASSSPWTSGSIQYF.

CDR3 in DNA: TGTGCCAGCAGTTCGACCGGGAGCATCCTAGAGCAGTACTTC. Its protein is CASSSTGSILEQYF. This chain joins TRBV28 and TRBJ2-7; tentative D call: TRBD2 (6 bases). The length of the CDR3 is 14 residues. The ends were cut back, 4 bases at V and 7 bases at J, with 17 bases in the middle. Per the germline V gene, CDR1 is MDHEN and CDR2 is SYDVKM.

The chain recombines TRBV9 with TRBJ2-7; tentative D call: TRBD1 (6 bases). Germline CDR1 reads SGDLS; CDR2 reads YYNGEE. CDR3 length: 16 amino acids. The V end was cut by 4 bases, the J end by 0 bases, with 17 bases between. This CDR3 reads CASSLTGTRYSYEQYF. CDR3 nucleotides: TGTGCCAGCAGCCTCACCGGGACACGATACTCCTACGAGCAGTACTTC.

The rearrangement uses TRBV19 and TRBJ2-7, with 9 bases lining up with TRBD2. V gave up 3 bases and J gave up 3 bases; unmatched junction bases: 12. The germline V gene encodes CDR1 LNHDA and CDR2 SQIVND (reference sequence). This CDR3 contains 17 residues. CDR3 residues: CASSISIPAGGGYEQYF. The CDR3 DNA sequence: TGTGCCAGTAGTATTTCGATACCAGCGGGAGGCGGCTACGAGCAGTACTTC.